A selection of T cell receptor beta chains follows, all from one sample in a study of T cell responses to AZD1222 COVID-19 vaccine. The assay was immunoSEQ multiplex PCR, and TCRdb's table has in-frame clones only and misses some. The data show some 180,000 clones, with approximately 90% seen just once and 5% to 7.5% held by the top ten. The input for sequencing was peripheral blood, taken on day 0 of AZD1222 vaccination. These receptors all stem from an adult in good health. Both conserved end residues are trimmed from each CDR3. Size tells how often a clone was seen (once, few, many) or the class of an expanded clone, and some rows leave it out.

CDR3: AASTENSPLH; size: NA; J: TRBJ1-6; V: TRBV3-1/TRBV3-2
CDR3: ASSKPGDRGNYGYT; size: NA; J: TRBJ1-2; V: TRBV21-1
CDR3: SVFSGGIFGTQY; size: once; J: TRBJ2-5; V: TRBV29-1
CDR3: ASQDPGQTQSPLH; size: once; J: TRBJ1-6; V: TRBV19
CDR3: AIPFHAPLH; size: NA; J: TRBJ1-6; V: TRBV10-1
CDR3: ATSEEGTGRAEAF; size: NA; J: TRBJ1-1; V: TRBV24-1
CDR3: ASSTQSGGFRSYT; size: NA; J: TRBJ1-2; V: TRBV7-9
CDR3: SVDVSGVPTSEQY; size: NA; J: TRBJ2-7; V: TRBV29-1
CDR3: ASRPRGPDEQY; size: NA; J: TRBJ2-7; V: TRBV6-6
CDR3: ASSIGTDYGYT; size: NA; J: TRBJ1-2; V: TRBV19
CDR3: ASSSMDRSNQPQH; size: few; J: TRBJ1-5; V: TRBV28
CDR3: AWSVAGHQPQH; size: NA; J: TRBJ1-5; V: TRBV30
CDR3: AWSRNSDDEQF; size: NA; J: TRBJ2-1; V: TRBV30
CDR3: ASSSGRTGTGNSPLH; size: few; J: TRBJ1-6; V: TRBV18
CDR3: ASRDFKRGGNQPQH; size: NA; J: TRBJ1-5; V: TRBV19
CDR3: ASPKGRRTGELF; size: NA; J: TRBJ2-2; V: TRBV5-6
CDR3: ASSLGGFSNQPQH; size: NA; J: TRBJ1-5; V: TRBV5-6
CDR3: SGGPRGEQF; size: NA; J: TRBJ2-1; V: TRBV20-1
CDR3: ASSVPGPYYNEQF; size: many; J: TRBJ2-1; V: TRBV13
CDR3: ASSLSPENTGELF; size: NA; J: TRBJ2-2; V: TRBV7-3
CDR3: ATSSWGQGNEKLF; size: NA; J: TRBJ1-4; V: TRBV15
CDR3: ASSLTGSYEQY; size: NA; J: TRBJ2-7; V: TRBV27
CDR3: ASRGSGSYEQY; size: NA; J: TRBJ2-7; V: TRBV7-2
CDR3: ASRGGEISNQPQH; size: NA; J: TRBJ1-5; V: TRBV28
CDR3: ASSIGPNTGELF; size: NA; J: TRBJ2-2; V: TRBV19
CDR3: ASSEYSWGLHNEQF; size: NA; J: TRBJ2-1; V: TRBV10-2
CDR3: ASSLSPGSQPQH; size: NA; J: TRBJ1-5; V: TRBV11-2
CDR3: ASSLYRGLDTQY; size: NA; J: TRBJ2-5; V: TRBV27
CDR3: ASRERTGFDYGYT; size: NA; J: TRBJ1-2; V: TRBV2
CDR3: SASTEGASYEQY; size: NA; J: TRBJ2-7; V: TRBV20-1
CDR3: ASSFGTEAF; size: NA; J: TRBJ1-1; V: TRBV5-4
CDR3: ASSLAGSTDTQY; size: once; J: TRBJ2-3; V: TRBV7-7
CDR3: ASSQDSYLPSGNTIY; size: NA; J: TRBJ1-3; V: TRBV4-3
CDR3: ASSFNSDRGRKTQY; size: NA; J: TRBJ2-5; V: TRBV28
CDR3: ASRINDLHGYT; size: once; J: TRBJ1-2; V: TRBV28
CDR3: ASSITGSGANVLT; size: NA; J: TRBJ2-6; V: TRBV6-2/TRBV6-3
CDR3: ASRLDVGYT; size: NA; J: TRBJ1-2; V: TRBV5-1
CDR3: ASTSSTDTQY; size: once; J: TRBJ2-3; V: TRBV28
CDR3: ASSLVTTNYGYT; size: NA; J: TRBJ1-2; V: TRBV5-5
CDR3: ATSDSGRSSYNEQF; size: few; J: TRBJ2-1; V: TRBV24-1
CDR3: ASSGQVNSPLH; size: NA; J: TRBJ1-6; V: TRBV9
CDR3: ASSSNGQGAETQY; size: NA; J: TRBJ2-5; V: TRBV5-4
CDR3: ASSPPYGGGLYEQY; size: NA; J: TRBJ2-7; V: TRBV18
CDR3: ASSLHNKKLF; size: NA; J: TRBJ1-4; V: TRBV12-3/TRBV12-4
CDR3: ASSQGLGGVDTQY; size: NA; J: TRBJ2-3; V: TRBV3-1/TRBV3-2